The T cell receptor beta chain under discussion was sequenced for a study of tumor-infiltrating lymphocytes in primary liver carcinoma. This clonotype was counted a few times. Its antigen is undetermined. The CDR3 runs to 13 residues. Germline CDR1 is SGHRS and CDR2 is YFSETQ. The V gene lost 4 bases and the J gene lost 6 bases, with 14 bases spanning the gap. Researchers drew blood RNA from unsorted whole blood and extracted germline DNA as well. Researchers generated TCR beta cDNA from roughly 510 ng of total RNA, relying on a constant-region primer. Generation of the TCR beta libraries relied on three nested multiplex PCR rounds using slightly modified ARM-PCR. TRBV1-TRBV30 forward primers paired with a C-beta reverse primer were used in the first two PCR rounds, which ran approximately 11 cycles each. One entry per CDR3 protein, called by TCRdb with MiXCR from the multiplex PCR reads. The profile covers about 310,000 distinct CDR3 sequences, with 55% to 65% appearing a single time and roughly 8.6% taken by the ten largest.

General study results and limits: Relative to blood, tumors carried a significantly larger fraction of the repertoire in their top 250 clones (p = 0.039).

The receptor's source is a middle-aged man with primary liver carcinoma and hepatitis B virus infection. The chain links TRBV5-1 to TRBJ2-7; D is possibly TRBD1 (6 bases). Sequenced material: peripheral blood. CDR3 coding DNA: TGCGCCAGCAGCCGCAGCCTCAGGGGCGAGCAGTACTTC. Protein product: CASSRSLRGEQYF.